The next 8 T cell receptor beta chains were all read from a single sample in a study of cytomegalovirus exposure and HLA in healthy donors. Primers: 60 Vbeta forward and 13 Jbeta reverse. Assay used: immunoSEQ multiplex PCR; TCRdb lists only in-frame clones, some missing. The sample records around 150,000 clones, 65% to 85% being singletons. Sequencing used PBMCs. The receptor source for this set is a woman aged 45-59 years in good health and CMV-seropositive.

The J gene is TRBJ1-3, the V gene TRBV7-9, with 9 bases identical to TRBD1. Germline V gene lookup returns CDR1 SEHNR and CDR2 FQNEAQ (reference sequence). This CDR3 is built from 15 residues. J lost 2 bases, V lost 3 bases, and 2 bases had no gene match. CDR3 sequence: CASSLRTGAGNTIYF. The DNA of the CDR3 is TGTGCCAGCAGCTTGCGGACAGGGGCTGGAAACACCATATATTTT.

The V call is TRBV5-1, the J call TRBJ2-3, with 9 bases identical to TRBD2. Trimming cost V 3 bases and J 5 bases; bases outside gene matches: 19. From germline, CDR1 is SGHRS and CDR2 YFSETQ. The CDR3 runs to 19 residues. The CDR3 loop reads CASSSGLLKRGAAGDTQYF. Here the CDR3 DNA reads TGCGCCAGCAGCTCCGGCCTCCTCAAGCGGGGGGCCGCGGGAGATACGCAGTATTTT.

This CDR3 reads CASSSGDLGSPLHF. The CDR3 DNA follows: TGTGCCAGCAGCTCCGGGGATTTAGGTTCACCCCTCCACTTT. The V and J genes are TRBV5-6 and TRBJ1-6; no clear D gene. This CDR3 is built from 14 residues. V lost 3 bases, J lost 9 bases, and 13 bases lay in between. Germline V gene lookup returns CDR1 SGHDT and CDR2 YYEEEE.

This clone appeared once. DNA of the CDR3: TGTGCCAGCTTCCTCGTGGAGGTCGGGGAGCTGTTTTTT. Residues: CASFLVEVGELFF. The chain recombines TRBV18 with TRBJ2-2, with D maybe TRBD2 (5 bases). V lost 7 bases to trimming and J lost 7 bases, with 13 bases between them. This CDR3 contains 13 residues. Germline V gene sequence: CDR1 KGHSH, CDR2 LQKENI.

This clone was observed a single time. The gene calls are TRBV5-4 and TRBJ2-3; tentatively, D is TRBD2 (5 bases). The CDR3 length is 16 residues. V lost 4 bases and J lost 0, with 15 bases in between. Germline CDR1 reads SGHNT; CDR2 reads YYREEE (reference sequence). For the CDR3, the DNA is TGTGCCAGCAGCCGCAGACTACCACAAAGCACAGATACGCAGTATTTT. This sequence encodes CASSRRLPQSTDTQYF.

V and J are TRBV15 and TRBJ1-4; TRBD1 agrees at 10 bases. This CDR3 has 15 residues. Germline V gives CDR1 LNHNV, CDR2 YYDKDF (reference sequence). The junction had 3 bases not matched to a gene; V was cut back by 0 bases and J by 8 bases. CDR3 in DNA: TGTGCCACCAGCAGAGATGGGACAGGGGAGGAAAAACTGTTTTTT. Encoded protein: CATSRDGTGEEKLFF.

Only a few counts were recorded for this clone. The chain employs TRBV6-5 and TRBJ2-5; TRBD2 aligns across 10 bases. V shed 5 bases and J 6 bases; nucleotides not matched to a gene: 9. Germline CDR1 reads MNHEY; CDR2 reads SVGAGI. The CDR3 consists of 15 residues. The CDR3 region is CASSGLAAGEKTQYF. For the CDR3, the DNA is TGTGCCAGCAGTGGACTAGCGGCGGGGGAAAAGACCCAGTACTTC.

This chain connects TRBV5-1 to TRBJ2-3, with 8 bases identical to TRBD2. This CDR3 is 18 amino acids long. V gave up 4 bases and J gave up 7 bases; unmatched junction bases: 20. CDR1 and CDR2 (germline): SGHRS, YFSETQ. DNA of the CDR3: TGCGCCAGCAGCCACATGAACACCTCGGGGGGGCGGAGTAATACGCAGTATTTT. It translates to CASSHMNTSGGRSNTQYF. The whole variable domain, remainder taken from reference TRBV5-1 and TRBJ2-3, is KAGVTQTPRYLIKTRGQQVTLSCSPISGHRSVSWYQQTPGQGLQFLFEYFSETQRNKGNFPGRFSGRQFSNSRSEMNVSTLELGDSALYLCASSHMNTSGGRSNTQYFGPGTRLTVL.